Presented here are 16 T cell receptor beta chains from one specimen sequenced in a study of blood T cell repertoires in COVID-19. Libraries were prepared by immunoSEQ multiplex PCR; TCRdb keeps only in-frame clonotypes and omits some of them. This repertoire shows 300,000 or so clones, 90% found once; its top ten account for around 2.5%. The specimen sequenced was PBMCs or T cells enriched from blood (not recorded which). The origin of the receptors is a man in his sixties who had recovered from COVID-19.

This clone was seen once. This chain joins TRBV7-2 and TRBJ1-5; D unresolved. The V gene lost 6 bases and the J gene lost 1 base, with 13 bases spanning the gap. This CDR3 spans 15 amino acids. In germline, CDR1 is SGHTA, CDR2 FQGNSA. In DNA, the CDR3 is TGTGCCAGCAGATTTCTGGGGAGGAGCAATCAGCCCCAGCATTTT. Translation: CASRFLGRSNQPQHF.

V and J are TRBV19 and TRBJ1-2, with 7 bases lining up with TRBD1. The CDR3 length is 14 residues. Germline V gene data show CDR1 as LNHDA and CDR2 as SQIVND (reference sequence). V shed 5 bases, J shed 6 bases, and the junction held 9 bases outside the gene matches. This CDR3 reads CASSLRGLGDGYTF. The CDR3 DNA follows: TGTGCCAGTAGTTTAAGGGGGCTTGGAGATGGCTACACCTTC.

The chain is built from TRBV2 and TRBJ2-7; D is possibly TRBD2 (5 bases). This CDR3 region has 12 residues. Germline-derived CDR1 and CDR2 are SNHLY and FYNNEI. Between the trimmed V and J ends, which lost 6 bases and 11 bases, there was a span of 17 bases. DNA for the CDR3: TGTGCCAGCAGATTAGCGCTGGGAAACGAGTACTTC. This translates into CASRLALGNEYF.

This chain links TRBV28 with TRBJ2-7, with 9 bases identical to TRBD2. CDR3 size: 15 residues. After removal of 6 bases from V and 2 bases from J, the junction contained 8 bases not matched to a gene. Germline CDR1 is MDHEN and CDR2 is SYDVKM. The CDR3: CASRTTSGYTYEQYF. In DNA form, the CDR3 reads TGTGCCAGCAGAACAACTAGCGGGTATACCTACGAGCAGTACTTC.

V usage is TRBV18 and J usage is TRBJ1-1; 9 nucleotides align to TRBD1. CDR1 is KGHSH, CDR2 LQKENI, per germline. The V segment lost 6 bases and the J segment 4 bases; nucleotides outside the gene matches: 6. This CDR3 contains 14 residues. This chain's CDR3 is CASSRDRVVTEAFF. CDR3 DNA: TGTGCCAGCTCCCGGGACAGGGTGGTCACTGAAGCTTTCTTT.

J is TRBJ2-1 and V is TRBV3-1 (or the pseudogene TRBV3-2); 11 nucleotides align to TRBD2. Germline CDR1 is LGHDT and CDR2 is YNNKEL (reference sequence). The CDR3 contains 16 residues. V lost 2 bases to trimming and J lost 5 bases; unmatched junction nucleotides: 5. The CDR3 protein is CASSQTSGSVDNEQFF. CDR3 in DNA: TGTGCCAGCAGCCAAACTAGCGGGAGTGTCGACAATGAGCAGTTCTTC.

This clone was observed once. The chain is built from TRBV6-2 or TRBV6-3 and TRBJ1-2; tentatively, D is TRBD1 (6 bases). Germline CDR1 MNHEY, CDR2 SVGEGT. The V and J ends lost 6 bases and 4 bases respectively, with 12 bases between them. This CDR3 region has 13 residues. The CDR3 nucleotides read TGTGCCAGCAGCAAGGACAGCCGCTATGGCTACACCTTC. As protein: CASSKDSRYGYTF.

The chain employs TRBV7-2 and TRBJ1-3, with 11 bases identical to TRBD1. Germline values: CDR1 SGHTA, CDR2 FQGNSA. The junction had 8 bases not matched to a gene; V was cut back by 1 base and J by 6 bases. The CDR3 is 17 residues long. The CDR3 protein is CASSLGSGTGGLNTIYF. The CDR3 DNA is TGTGCCAGCAGCTTAGGCTCCGGGACAGGGGGACTAAACACCATATATTTT.

The CDR3 protein is CASSEVAGKDGQFF. Written as DNA, the CDR3 is TGTGCCAGCAGTGAAGTCGCAGGGAAGGATGGGCAGTTCTTC. The chain combines TRBV2 with TRBJ2-1; D may be TRBD1 (5 bases). This CDR3 has 14 amino acids. Germline CDR1 is SNHLY and CDR2 is FYNNEI. Trimming left V 1 base short and J 12 bases short, with 16 bases between.

The gene calls are TRBV2 and TRBJ2-7; tentative D call: TRBD2 (5 bases). The V end lost 7 bases, the J end lost 0 bases, and 13 bases lay between the germline ends. The CDR3 totals 14 residues. Germline values: CDR1 SNHLY, CDR2 FYNNEI. CDR3 sequence reads: CASNRGPASYEQYF. Written as DNA, the CDR3 is TGTGCCAGCAACCGGGGTCCCGCCTCCTACGAGCAGTACTTC.

V gene TRBV30 combines with J gene TRBJ2-4; unclear D gene. CDR3 length equals 16 residues. The germline V gene has CDR1 GTSNPN and CDR2 SVGIG (reference sequence). V dropped 0 bases and J dropped 0 bases, with 12 bases sitting between them. The DNA for the CDR3 is TGTGCCTGGAGTGTACTTAGCACCCTAGCCAAAAACATTCAGTACTTC. It specifies CAWSVLSTLAKNIQYF.

The J gene is TRBJ1-6, the V gene TRBV27, with 8 positions matching TRBD1. The V gene's germline CDR1 is MNHEY and CDR2 SMNVEV (reference sequence). V was clipped by 5 bases and J by 9 bases; unmatched bases: 15. This CDR3 has 17 residues. CDR3 amino acids: CASSPISGGPRGSPLHF. Here the CDR3 DNA reads TGTGCCAGCAGTCCTATCTCAGGGGGCCCTAGGGGTTCACCCCTCCACTTT.

V and J are TRBV18 and TRBJ1-2; D uncertain. Germline V gene data show CDR1 as KGHSH and CDR2 as LQKENI. This CDR3 region has 14 residues. The V end lost 5 bases, the J end lost 1 base, and 11 bases lay between the germline ends. DNA of the CDR3: TGTGCCAGCTCAGGCGACGGGATTAACTATGGCTACACCTTC. Protein: CASSGDGINYGYTF.

This rearrangement joins TRBV24-1 to TRBJ2-1; no definite D call. Trimming left V 8 bases short and J 3 bases short, with 4 bases between. This CDR3 has 11 amino acids. Germline CDR1 is KGHDR and CDR2 is SFDVKD. CDR3: CATTFYNEQFF. The CDR3 nucleotides are TGTGCCACCACTTTCTACAATGAGCAGTTCTTC.

The chain joins TRBV27 to TRBJ2-5; a weak D match, TRBD1 (7 bases). Germline V CDR1 and CDR2: MNHEY, SMNVEV (reference sequence). The CDR3 consists of 17 residues. Between the trimmed V and J ends, which lost 4 bases and 0 bases, there was a span of 18 bases. The CDR3 nucleotides read TGTGCCAGCAGTTCAAGCGTAGCAGGGGGGTACCAAGAGACCCAGTACTTC. Translation gives CASSSSVAGGYQETQYF.

V and J are TRBV19 and TRBJ2-2, with 11 bases that match TRBD2. The CDR3 is made up of 19 amino acids. Germline-derived CDR1 and CDR2 are LNHDA and SQIVND (reference sequence). The V and J ends lost 5 bases and 3 bases, in that order; junction bases with no gene match: 14. The CDR3 DNA is TGTGCCAGTAGTGCCCAACTAGCGGGAGAAGGTTTGTACACCGGGGAGCTGTTTTTT. Its protein is CASSAQLAGEGLYTGELFF.